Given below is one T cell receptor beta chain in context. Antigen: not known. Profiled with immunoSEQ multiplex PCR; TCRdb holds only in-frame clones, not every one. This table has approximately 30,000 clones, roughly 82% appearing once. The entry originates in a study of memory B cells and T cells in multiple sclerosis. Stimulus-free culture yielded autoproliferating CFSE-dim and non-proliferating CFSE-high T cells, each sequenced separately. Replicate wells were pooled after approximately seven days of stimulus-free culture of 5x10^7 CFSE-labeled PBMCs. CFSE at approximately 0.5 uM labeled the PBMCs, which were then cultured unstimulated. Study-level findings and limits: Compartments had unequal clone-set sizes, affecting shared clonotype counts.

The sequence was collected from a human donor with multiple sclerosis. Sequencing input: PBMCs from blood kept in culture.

CDR3 loop: CASSEVTTLHTQYF. Here the CDR3 DNA reads TGTGCCAGCAGTGAAGTAACAACGCTTCATACGCAGTATTTT. The chain links TRBV6-1 to TRBJ2-3; D not resolved. V gave up 1 base and J gave up 7 bases, with 12 bases separating them. This CDR3 region has 14 residues. Germline-derived CDR1 and CDR2 are MNHNS and SASEGT.